Reported below is one T cell receptor beta chain. Antigen: not known. A read error may explain this, as a much larger clone is one base away. The record originates from a study of human T cells and chemical hapten exposure. Study-wide context: Patients received weekly diphenylcyclopropenone doses to the scalp throughout the approximately 26-week study. Small discrepancies in pooled library volume mainly accounted for the varying TCR yields per sample. On the upper back, patch tests were applied with 0.01% DPC and read at 6 days.

The study's findings and limits: The number of TCRs over 1 in 1000 frequency stayed unchanged after DPC.

Time point defined: patch test 3, about 24 weeks after DPC sensitization. Treatment described: therapeutic diphenylcyclopropenone sensitization with weekly scalp DPC. MiXCR, run by TCRdb on the RACE reads, gives a single entry per CDR3 protein. The sample includes around 70,000 distinct CDR3 sequences, over 8.5% of them seen just once. The sequencing here drew on whole blood, taken in connection with sensitization to the hapten diphenylcyclopropenone (DPC). This clonotype originated in a woman aged 50 to 65 with alopecia areata. Some clones in this sample may be carry-over from other donors' samples.

The CDR3 region has the DNA TGTGCCGGCAGCCCCAAACGGACAGATACGCAGTATTTT. Translated: CAGSPKRTDTQYF. The chain employs TRBV12-3 or TRBV12-4 and TRBJ2-3; D ambiguous. This CDR3 is built from 13 residues.